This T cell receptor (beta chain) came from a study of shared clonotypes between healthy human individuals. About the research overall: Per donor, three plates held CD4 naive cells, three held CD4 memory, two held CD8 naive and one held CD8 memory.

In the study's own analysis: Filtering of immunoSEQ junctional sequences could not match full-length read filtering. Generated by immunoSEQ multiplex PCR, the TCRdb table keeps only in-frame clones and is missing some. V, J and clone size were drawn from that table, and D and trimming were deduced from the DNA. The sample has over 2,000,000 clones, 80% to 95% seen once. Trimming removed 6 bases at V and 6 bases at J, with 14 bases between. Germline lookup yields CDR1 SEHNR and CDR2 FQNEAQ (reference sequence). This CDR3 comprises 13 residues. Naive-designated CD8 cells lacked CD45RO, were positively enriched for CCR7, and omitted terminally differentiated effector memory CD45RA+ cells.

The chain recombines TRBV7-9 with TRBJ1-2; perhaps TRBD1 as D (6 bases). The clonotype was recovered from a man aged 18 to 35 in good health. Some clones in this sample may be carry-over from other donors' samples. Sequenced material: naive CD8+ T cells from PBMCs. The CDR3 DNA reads TGTGCCAGCAGACTAACAGGGTTCGATGGCTACACCTTC. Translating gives CASRLTGFDGYTF. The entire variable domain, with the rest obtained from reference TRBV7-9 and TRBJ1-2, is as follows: DTGVSQNPRHKITKRGQNVTFRCDPISEHNRLYWYRQTLGQGPEFLTYFQNEAQLEKSRLLSDRFSAERPKGSFSTLEIQRTEQGDSAMYLCASRLTGFDGYTFGSGTRLTVV.